This T cell receptor (beta chain) was obtained from a study of CD8+ T cells in alopecia areata. Study-wide background: Treated patients took oral tofacitinib at 5 to 10 mg twice daily.

This CDR3 has 13 amino acids. Trimming took 0 bases from V and 6 from J, leaving 9 bases between them. The germline CDR1 and CDR2 sequences are GTSNPN and SVGIG (reference sequence). The treatment: oral pan-JAK inhibitor, 5-10 mg twice daily. RNA extraction was followed by reverse transcription into cDNA, which acted as the sequencing template. Assay: immunoSEQ multiplex PCR; the TCRdb copy retains only in-frame clones and omits some. Seen here are 35,000 to 50,000 clones, roughly 65% observed once, and the top ten hold 20% to 25%. Sequenced material: CD8+ T cells sorted from blood, taken at week 4, from a patient treated with tofacitinib. The chain carries TRBV30 and TRBJ1-5, with D uncertain. This TCR was recovered from a human donor with alopecia areata. The CDR3 DNA is TGTGCCTGGAGTGTAGGAGGGATTCAGCCCCAGCATTTT. It encodes CAWSVGGIQPQHF.